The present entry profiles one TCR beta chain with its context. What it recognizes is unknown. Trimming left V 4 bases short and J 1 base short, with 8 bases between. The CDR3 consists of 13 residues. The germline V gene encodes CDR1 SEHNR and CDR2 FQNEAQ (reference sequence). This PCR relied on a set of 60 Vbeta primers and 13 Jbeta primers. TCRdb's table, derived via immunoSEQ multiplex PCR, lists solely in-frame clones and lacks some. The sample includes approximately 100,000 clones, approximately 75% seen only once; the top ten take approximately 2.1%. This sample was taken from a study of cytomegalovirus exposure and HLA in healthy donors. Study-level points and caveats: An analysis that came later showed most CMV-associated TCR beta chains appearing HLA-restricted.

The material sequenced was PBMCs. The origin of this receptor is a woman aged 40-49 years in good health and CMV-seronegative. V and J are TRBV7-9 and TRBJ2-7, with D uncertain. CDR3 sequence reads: CASSSITSYEQYF. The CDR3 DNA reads TGTGCCAGCAGCTCCATCACATCCTACGAGCAGTACTTC.